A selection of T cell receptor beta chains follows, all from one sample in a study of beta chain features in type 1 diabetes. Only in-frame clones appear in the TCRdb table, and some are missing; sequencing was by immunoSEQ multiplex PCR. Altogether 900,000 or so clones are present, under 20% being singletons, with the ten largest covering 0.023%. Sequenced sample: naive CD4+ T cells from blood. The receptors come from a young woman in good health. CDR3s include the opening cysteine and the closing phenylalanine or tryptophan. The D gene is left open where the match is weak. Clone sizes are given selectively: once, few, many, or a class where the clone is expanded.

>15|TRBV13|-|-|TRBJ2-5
CASSLGSGLEETQYF
TGTGCCAGCAGCTTGGGTTCGGGTTTGGAAGAGACCCAGTACTTC
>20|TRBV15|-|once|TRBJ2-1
CATSREAGTRRVRSYNEQFF
TGTGCCACCAGCAGAGAGGCCGGGACCCGACGGGTCCGCTCCTACAATGAGCAGTTCTTC
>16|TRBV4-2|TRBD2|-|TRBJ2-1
CASSQRTLAGYNEQFF
TGTGCCAGCAGCCAACGTACATTAGCGGGGTACAATGAGCAGTTCTTC
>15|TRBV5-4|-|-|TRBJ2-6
CASSLSLSGANVLTF
TGTGCCAGCAGCTTGTCGCTATCTGGGGCCAACGTCCTGACTTTC
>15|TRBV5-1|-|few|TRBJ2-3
CASSHRPGATDTQYF
TGCGCCAGCAGCCATCGGCCGGGAGCCACAGATACGCAGTATTTT
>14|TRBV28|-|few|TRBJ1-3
CASSTDLTGNTIYF
TGTGCCAGCAGTACAGATCTTACTGGAAACACCATATATTTT
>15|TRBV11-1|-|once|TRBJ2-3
CASSLTGQGGNTQYF
TGTGCCAGCAGCTTAACAGGGCAGGGAGGGAATACGCAGTATTTT
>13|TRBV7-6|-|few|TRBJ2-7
CASSQIRGYEQYF
TGTGCCAGCAGCCAGATCAGGGGCTACGAGCAGTACTTC
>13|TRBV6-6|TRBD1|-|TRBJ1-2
CASSYGTASGYTF
TGTGCCAGCAGCTACGGGACAGCTTCTGGCTACACCTTC
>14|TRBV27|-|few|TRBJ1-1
CASSFEPSGTEAFF
TGTGCCAGCAGTTTCGAACCCTCGGGTACTGAAGCTTTCTTT
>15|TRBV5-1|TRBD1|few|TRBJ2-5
CASSPEGQGQETQYF
TGCGCCAGCAGCCCCGAGGGACAGGGCCAAGAGACCCAGTACTTC
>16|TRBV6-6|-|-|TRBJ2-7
CASSYVKTVLSYEQYF
TGTGCCAGCAGTTACGTTAAGACAGTCCTCTCCTACGAGCAGTACTTC
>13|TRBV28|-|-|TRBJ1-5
CASIRDGNQPQHF
TGTGCCAGCATCCGGGACGGTAATCAGCCCCAGCATTTT
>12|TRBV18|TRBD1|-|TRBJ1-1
CASSRDRGTAFF
TGTGCCAGCTCACGGGACAGGGGCACAGCTTTCTTT
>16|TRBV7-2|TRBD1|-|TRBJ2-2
CASSFSGTDFTGELFF
TGTGCCAGCAGCTTTTCGGGGACAGATTTCACCGGGGAGCTGTTTTTT
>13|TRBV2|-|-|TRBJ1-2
CASSGSMNYDYTF
TGTGCCAGCAGTGGATCCATGAACTATGACTACACCTTC
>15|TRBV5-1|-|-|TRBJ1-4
CASSSGTGPNEKLFF
TGCGCCAGCAGCTCCGGGACGGGGCCTAATGAAAAACTGTTTTTT
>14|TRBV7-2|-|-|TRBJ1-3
CASSLFLSGNTIYF
TGTGCCAGCAGCTTATTTCTCTCTGGAAACACCATATATTTT
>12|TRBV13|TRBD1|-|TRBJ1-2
CASARGNYGYTF
TGTGCCAGCGCCAGGGGGAACTATGGCTACACCTTC
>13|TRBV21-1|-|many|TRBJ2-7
CASTKGPGYEQYF
TGTGCCAGCACCAAAGGACCTGGCTACGAGCAGTACTTC
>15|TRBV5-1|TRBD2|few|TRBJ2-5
CASSFNPGRGETQYF
TGCGCCAGCAGCTTCAATCCAGGGAGGGGAGAGACCCAGTACTTC
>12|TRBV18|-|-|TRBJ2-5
CASSHTQETQYF
TGTGCCAGCTCACATACACAAGAGACCCAGTACTTC
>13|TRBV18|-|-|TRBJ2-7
CASSPGTAREQYF
TGTGCCAGCTCACCCGGTACGGCGAGGGAGCAGTACTTC
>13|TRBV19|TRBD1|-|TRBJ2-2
CASSMGQTGELFF
TGTGCCAGTAGTATGGGACAGACCGGGGAGCTGTTTTTT
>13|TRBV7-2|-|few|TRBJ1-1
CASSLPGNTEAFF
TGTGCCAGCAGCTTACCAGGGAACACTGAAGCTTTCTTT
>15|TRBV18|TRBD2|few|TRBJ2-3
CASRTGTSGTDTQYF
TGTGCCAGCCGAACCGGGACTAGCGGTACAGATACGCAGTATTTT
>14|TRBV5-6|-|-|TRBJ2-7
CASSLGSISYEQYF
TGTGCCAGCAGCTTGGGATCAATTTCCTACGAGCAGTACTTC
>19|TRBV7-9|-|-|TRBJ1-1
CASSGLNSRPHARNTEAFF
TGTGCCAGCAGTGGACTAAACAGTCGGCCACATGCTAGGAACACTGAAGCTTTCTTT
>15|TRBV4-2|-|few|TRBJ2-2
CASSPSIVNTGELFF
TGTGCCAGCAGCCCGTCGATAGTTAACACCGGGGAGCTGTTTTTT
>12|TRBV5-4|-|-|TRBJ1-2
CASSLDSYGYTF
TGTGCCAGCAGCTTGGACAGTTATGGCTACACCTTC
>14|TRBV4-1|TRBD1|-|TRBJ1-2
CASSSPGQNYGYTF
TGCGCCAGCTCGAGTCCGGGACAGAACTATGGCTACACCTTC
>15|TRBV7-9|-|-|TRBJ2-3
CASSRSNGGTDTQYF
TGTGCCAGCAGCCGCAGCAATGGTGGCACAGATACGCAGTATTTT